This TCR beta chain comes out of a study of T cell clusters in autoimmune cytopenias. Whole-study results and caveats: Compared with active autoimmune hepatitis patients, healthy donors showed approximately 3-fold more exclusive TRB clusters. Physiological T cell clusters of healthy donors were apparently absent in primary autoimmune cytopenia patients.

TRB was amplified by touch-down multiplex PCR, primer pools A and B combined. TCRdb reworked the multiplex PCR reads into one entry per CDR3 protein, no DNA. This table holds about 2,900 distinct CDR3 sequences. Each sample's input was 200 to 250 ng genomic DNA, roughly 40,000 genome equivalents. CDR3 size: 14 residues. CDR1 and CDR2 from the germline V gene are SGHAT and FQNNGV. Considering frequency, this clonotype is medium-sized. The antigen is not known. The same sample was also studied in work on T cell repertoires in aging, cancer and after chemotherapy. Per that study: In cancer patients, declining TCR diversity with age involved lost richness and lost evenness. In each cancer cohort, median generation probability increased across chemotherapy, suggesting thymic output rebounded.

Specimen: peripheral blood. The chain is built from TRBV11-2 and TRBJ2-3; TCRdb gives TRBD1 as the D gene, but with no DNA this cannot be confirmed. This clonotype was sampled from a human donor in good health. The CDR3 sequence is CASSTSTGGDTQYF. The variable domain in full, with the rest retrieved from reference TRBV11-2 and TRBJ2-3, is EAGVAQSPRYKIIEKRQSVAFWCNPISGHATLYWYQQILGQGPKLLIQFQNNGVVDDSQLPKDRFSAERLKGVDSTLKIQPAKLEDSAVYLCASSTSTGGDTQYFGPGTRLTVL.